A selection of T cell receptor beta chains follows, all from one sample in a study of OX40 agonist ivuxolimab in advanced cancers. The repertoire was sequenced with immunoSEQ multiplex PCR; TCRdb's copy has only in-frame clones and lacks some. The table has around 78,000 clones, around 86% seen once. Sequences were derived from CD4+ or CD8+ T cells sorted from blood, sampled in a trial of the OX40 agonist ivuxolimab. These receptors all come from an adult with an advanced solid tumor such as melanoma, head and neck, liver or kidney cancer. Each CDR3 is given with its conserved first and last residue. A D gene is named only where the DNA matches it firmly. Clone size is not always given. Where it is, it says once, few, many or a class for expanded clones.

cdr3_aa	cdr3_nt	clone_size	v_call	j_call	d_call
CASSVTGGFYGYTF	TGTGCCAGCAGCGTAACAGGCGGGTTCTATGGCTACACCTTC	.	TRBV9	TRBJ1-2	.
CASSSQQGSWQYF	TGTGCCAGCAGTTCCCAACAGGGGTCGTGGCAGTACTTC	.	TRBV28	TRBJ2-7	TRBD1
CASSSAHGTQYF	TGTGCCAGCAGCTCAGCCCATGGTACGCAGTATTTT	.	TRBV7-6	TRBJ2-3	.
CASSFGISGRGELFF	TGTGCCAGCAGCTTCGGGATATCTGGTCGAGGGGAGCTGTTTTTT	.	TRBV7-8	TRBJ2-2	.
CASSDGSSGRALVEQFF	TGCGCCAGCAGTGATGGTTCTAGCGGGAGGGCCCTCGTTGAGCAGTTCTTC	.	TRBV10-1	TRBJ2-1	TRBD2
CASSLYAGLEETQYF	TGTGCCAGCAGCCTTTACGCCGGACTAGAAGAGACCCAGTACTTC	.	TRBV7-3	TRBJ2-5	TRBD2
CASRGFTTDTQYF	TGTGCCAGCAGGGGCTTTACGACAGATACGCAGTATTTT	.	TRBV28	TRBJ2-3	.
CASSFQDAYEQYF	TGCGCCAGCAGCTTCCAGGACGCCTACGAGCAGTACTTC	.	TRBV5-1	TRBJ2-7	.
CATSRDQAAGGGYTF	TGTGCCACCAGCAGAGATCAGGCAGCCGGGGGTGGCTACACCTTC	.	TRBV15	TRBJ1-2	.
CASSWAGRAKNEQFF	TGTGCCAGCAGTTGGGCCGGGAGGGCCAAGAATGAGCAGTTCTTC	.	TRBV6-6	TRBJ2-1	TRBD2
CASSELDRAYGYTF	TGTGCCAGCAGTGAGCTGGACAGAGCCTATGGCTACACCTTC	.	TRBV6-1	TRBJ1-2	.
CASSTAGGANTGELFF	TGTGCCAGCAGCACAGCCGGGGGCGCGAACACCGGGGAGCTGTTTTTT	.	TRBV7-8	TRBJ2-2	.
CASSFWSEETQYF	TGTGCCAGCAGCTTCTGGTCAGAAGAGACCCAGTACTTC	.	TRBV7-9	TRBJ2-5	.
CASGVWWGYTF	TGTGCCAGTGGGGTCTGGTGGGGCTACACCTTC	.	TRBV6-1	TRBJ1-2	.
CSVPASASSYNEQFF	TGCAGCGTTCCGGCTAGCGCTAGCTCCTACAATGAGCAGTTCTTC	.	TRBV29-1	TRBJ2-1	.
CASSLEQDSTEAFF	TGTGCCAGCAGCTTAGAACAGGACTCGACTGAAGCTTTCTTT	.	TRBV7-2	TRBJ1-1	.
CASSALGQGRDNEQFF	TGTGCCAGCAGTGCCCTTGGACAGGGGCGAGACAATGAGCAGTTCTTC	.	TRBV6-4	TRBJ2-1	TRBD1
CASRGYNEQFF	TGTGCCAGCAGGGGGTACAATGAGCAGTTCTTC	.	TRBV2	TRBJ2-1	.
CASTGQGLGGEKLFF	TGTGCCAGCACGGGACAGGGCCTTGGGGGGGAAAAACTGTTTTTT	.	TRBV2	TRBJ1-4	TRBD1
CASSLAILAGGGSTGELFF	TGCGCCAGCAGCTTGGCCATTCTAGCGGGAGGAGGTTCCACCGGGGAGCTGTTTTTT	.	TRBV5-1	TRBJ2-2	TRBD2
CASAEGRAWAEAFF	TGTGCCAGCGCCGAGGGGAGGGCGTGGGCTGAAGCTTTCTTT	.	TRBV18	TRBJ1-1	.
CSASKRETQYF	TGCAGTGCTAGTAAGCGAGAGACCCAGTACTTC	.	TRBV20-1	TRBJ2-5	.
CASSVSGQINNEQFF	TGTGCCAGCAGCGTTAGTGGGCAGATCAACAATGAGCAGTTCTTC	.	TRBV9	TRBJ2-1	.
CATSPSPKNIQYF	TGTGCCACCTCACCCAGTCCCAAAAACATTCAGTACTTC	.	TRBV19	TRBJ2-4	.
CASRRTGGELFF	TGTGCCAGCAGGCGGACGGGCGGGGAGCTGTTTTTT	.	TRBV6-1	TRBJ2-2	.
CASSLAGLDFSGANVLTF	TGTGCCAGCAGCTTAGCGGGACTCGATTTCTCTGGGGCCAACGTCCTGACTTTC	few	TRBV7-8	TRBJ2-6	.
CASSILLANEQFF	TGTGCCAGTAGTATCCTCTTGGCAAATGAGCAGTTCTTC	once	TRBV19	TRBJ2-1	.
CSVVVRSEETQYF	TGCAGCGTTGTCGTTCGTAGCGAAGAGACCCAGTACTTC	.	TRBV29-1	TRBJ2-5	.
CASSYGPRAPYEQYF	TGTGCCAGCAGTTACGGTCCCAGGGCCCCCTACGAGCAGTACTTC	.	TRBV6-5	TRBJ2-7	.
CASSPGTQSYGYTF	TGTGCCAGCAGTCCCGGGACACAAAGCTATGGCTACACCTTC	.	TRBV7-9	TRBJ1-2	.
CASSVQGTETQYF	TGTGCCAGCTCAGTACAGGGCACGGAGACCCAGTACTTC	.	TRBV28	TRBJ2-5	.
CATSTRRTGSEQFF	TGTGCCACCAGCACCCGGAGGACGGGGTCTGAGCAGTTCTTC	.	TRBV15	TRBJ2-1	.
CASSFAGASYEQFF	TGTGCCAGCAGTTTTGCAGGGGCTAGCTATGAGCAGTTCTTC	.	TRBV28	TRBJ2-1	.
CASSPTSSYEQYF	TGCGCCAGCAGCCCTACAAGCTCCTACGAGCAGTACTTC	.	TRBV5-1	TRBJ2-7	.
CASSLSGGLTNSGELFF	TGTGCCAGCAGCTTATCCGGGGGACTCACCAACTCCGGGGAGCTGTTTTTT	.	TRBV7-9	TRBJ2-2	.
CASSLGTSGRGRETQYF	TGCGCCAGCAGTCTTGGGACTAGCGGGAGGGGGCGAGAGACCCAGTACTTC	.	TRBV5-1	TRBJ2-5	TRBD2
CASSRGDYGYTF	TGCGCCAGCAGCCGGGGGGACTATGGCTACACCTTC	.	TRBV4-3	TRBJ1-2	.
CSAPANEKLFF	TGCAGTGCTCCCGCTAATGAAAAACTGTTTTTT	.	TRBV20-1	TRBJ1-4	.
CASSNPAGLAGEQETQYF	TGTGCCAGTAGTAACCCCGCGGGGCTAGCGGGAGAACAAGAGACCCAGTACTTC	once	TRBV19	TRBJ2-5	TRBD2